This T cell receptor beta chain appears in the sequencing data of a study of PD-L1 blockade in urothelial cancer. Study background: After treatment start, blood was analyzed at 3 weeks (second dose) and at 6 weeks. The study recovered a median of about 150,000 T cells per blood sample.

Specified time point: pretreatment peripheral blood. Clones were read by immunoSEQ multiplex PCR, and TCRdb kept only the in-frame ones, dropping some. Altogether 95,000 to 100,000 clones are present, around nine tenths being singletons, with the ten largest covering roughly 2%. CDR1 and CDR2 from the germline V gene are SGHDT and YYEEEE. J lost 9 bases, V lost 2 bases, and 17 bases had no gene match. This CDR3 has 19 amino acids. This sequence was found in a man in his sixties with urothelial cancer. Sequences were derived from PBMCs, sampled around atezolizumab (anti-PD-L1) treatment. J is TRBJ2-1 and V is TRBV5-6; 13 bases agree with TRBD2. The CDR3 sequence: CASSFPGRGTSGGETEQFF. CDR3 in DNA: TGTGCCAGCAGCTTTCCTGGGAGGGGAACTAGCGGGGGGGAAACTGAGCAGTTCTTC.